In this sample, the clone carrying this TCR beta chain turned up many times. Its antigen remains unknown. From the 5' RACE reads, TCRdb called clonotypes with MiXCR, one entry per CDR3 protein. Of roughly 520,000 distinct CDR3 sequences listed, around a fifth are singletons. The data derive from a study of T cells after yellow fever vaccination. Findings and limits, study-wide: Post-booster samples contained most primary-vaccination clones (about 96% CD4, approximately 88% CD8).

From germline, CDR1 is SNHLY and CDR2 FYNNEI. Trimming cost V 8 bases and J 5 bases; bases outside gene matches: 8. This CDR3 region has 13 residues. This specimen was PBMCs, taken about 20 days after the first yellow fever vaccination. This rearrangement joins TRBV2 to TRBJ1-1, with TRBD1 matching over 7 bases. The sequence derives from a man between 18 and 35 years old who received the YFV17D yellow fever vaccine. The CDR3 DNA reads TGTGCCAGCTCCGACAGGGAATTGACTGAAGCTTTCTTT. This gives the protein CASSDRELTEAFF.